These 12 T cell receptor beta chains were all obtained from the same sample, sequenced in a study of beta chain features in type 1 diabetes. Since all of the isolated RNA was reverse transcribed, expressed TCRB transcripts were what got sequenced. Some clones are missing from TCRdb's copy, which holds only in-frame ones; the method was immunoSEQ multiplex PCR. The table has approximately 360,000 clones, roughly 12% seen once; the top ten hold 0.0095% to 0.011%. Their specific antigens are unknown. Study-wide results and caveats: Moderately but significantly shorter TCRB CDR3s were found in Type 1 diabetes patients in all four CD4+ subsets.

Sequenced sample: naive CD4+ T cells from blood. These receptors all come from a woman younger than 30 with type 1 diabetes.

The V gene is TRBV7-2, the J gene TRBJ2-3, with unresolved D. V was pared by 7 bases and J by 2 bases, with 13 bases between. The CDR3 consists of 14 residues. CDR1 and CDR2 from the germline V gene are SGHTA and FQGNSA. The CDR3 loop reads CASTHAAFTDTQYF. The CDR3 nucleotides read TGTGCCAGCACCCATGCGGCTTTCACAGATACGCAGTATTTT. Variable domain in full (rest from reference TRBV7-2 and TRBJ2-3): GAGVSQSPSNKVTEKGKDVELRCDPISGHTALYWYRQSLGQGLEFLIYFQGNSAPDKSGLPSDRFSAERTGGSVSTLTIQRTQQEDSAVYLCASTHAAFTDTQYFGPGTRLTVL.

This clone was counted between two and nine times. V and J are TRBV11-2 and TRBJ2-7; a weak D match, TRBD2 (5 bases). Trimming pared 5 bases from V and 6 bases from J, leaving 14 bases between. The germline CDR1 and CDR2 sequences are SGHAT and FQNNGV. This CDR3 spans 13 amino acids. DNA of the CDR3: TGTGCCAGCAGCCCCCTCTCCCGGGGCGAGCAGTACTTC. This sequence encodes CASSPLSRGEQYF.

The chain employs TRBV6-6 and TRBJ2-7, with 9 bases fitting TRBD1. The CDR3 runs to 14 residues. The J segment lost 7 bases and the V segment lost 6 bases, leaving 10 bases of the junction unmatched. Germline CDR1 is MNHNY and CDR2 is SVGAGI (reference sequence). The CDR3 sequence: CASRAGQGVVEQYF. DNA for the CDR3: TGTGCCAGCAGGGCGGGACAGGGAGTGGTGGAGCAGTACTTC.

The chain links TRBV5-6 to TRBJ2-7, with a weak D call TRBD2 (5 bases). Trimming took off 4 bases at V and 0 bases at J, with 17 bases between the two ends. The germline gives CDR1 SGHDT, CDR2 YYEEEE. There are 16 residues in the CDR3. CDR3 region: CASSPDLRGLSYEQYF. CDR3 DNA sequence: TGTGCCAGCAGCCCAGATCTACGCGGGCTCTCCTACGAGCAGTACTTC.

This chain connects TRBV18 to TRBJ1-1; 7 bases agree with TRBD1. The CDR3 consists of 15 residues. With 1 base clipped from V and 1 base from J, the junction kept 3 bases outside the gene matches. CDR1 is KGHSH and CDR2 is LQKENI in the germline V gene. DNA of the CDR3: TGTGCCAGCTCACCACGCCAGGGGGAGAACACTGAAGCTTTCTTT. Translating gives CASSPRQGENTEAFF. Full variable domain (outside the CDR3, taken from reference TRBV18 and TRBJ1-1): NAGVMQNPRHLVRRRGQEARLRCSPMKGHSHVYWYRQLPEEGLKFMVYLQKENIIDESGMPKERFSAEFPKEGPSILRIQQVVRGDSAAYFCASSPRQGENTEAFFGQGTRLTVV.

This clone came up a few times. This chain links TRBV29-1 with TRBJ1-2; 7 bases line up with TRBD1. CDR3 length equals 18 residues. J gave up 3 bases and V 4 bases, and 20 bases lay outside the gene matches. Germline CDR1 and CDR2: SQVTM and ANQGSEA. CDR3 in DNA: TGCAGCGTTGCCTTCCCCGACAGGGCTTTTTATGGGGACTATGGCTACACCTTC. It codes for CSVAFPDRAFYGDYGYTF. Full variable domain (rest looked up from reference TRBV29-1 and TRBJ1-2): SAVISQKPSRDICQRGTSLTIQCQVDSQVTMMFWYRQQPGQSLTLIATANQGSEATYESGFVIDKFPISRPNLTFSTLTVSNMSPEDSSIYLCSVAFPDRAFYGDYGYTFGSGTRLTVV.

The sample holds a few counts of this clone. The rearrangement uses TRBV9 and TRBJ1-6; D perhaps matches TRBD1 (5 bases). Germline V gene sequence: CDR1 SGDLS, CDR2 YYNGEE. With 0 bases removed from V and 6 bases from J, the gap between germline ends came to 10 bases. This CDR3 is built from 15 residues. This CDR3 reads CASSVAGQGNSPLHF. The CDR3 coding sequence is TGTGCCAGCAGCGTAGCTGGCCAGGGTAATTCACCCCTCCACTTT.

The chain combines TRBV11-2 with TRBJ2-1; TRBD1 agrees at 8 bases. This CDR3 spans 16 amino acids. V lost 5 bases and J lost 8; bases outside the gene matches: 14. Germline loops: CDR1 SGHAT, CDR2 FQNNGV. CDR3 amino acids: CASSPISGRGPDEQFF. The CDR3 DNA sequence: TGTGCCAGCAGCCCAATCAGTGGCAGGGGGCCGGATGAGCAGTTCTTC.

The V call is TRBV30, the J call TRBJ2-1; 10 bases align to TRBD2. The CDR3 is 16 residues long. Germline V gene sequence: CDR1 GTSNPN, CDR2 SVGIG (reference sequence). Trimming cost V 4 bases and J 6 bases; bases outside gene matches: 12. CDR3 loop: CAWIGLAGETGNEQFF. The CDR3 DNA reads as TGTGCCTGGATTGGCCTAGCGGGAGAAACGGGCAATGAGCAGTTCTTC.

CDR3 sequence reads: CASSQDPTRWDSPLHF. CDR3 coding DNA: TGCGCCAGCAGCCAAGATCCGACGAGGTGGGATTCACCCCTCCACTTT. The chain has TRBV4-3 and TRBJ1-6; D gene unclear. The V and J ends lost 0 bases and 8 bases respectively, with 14 bases between them. The CDR3 consists of 16 residues. CDR1 and CDR2 (germline): LGHNA, YSLEER.

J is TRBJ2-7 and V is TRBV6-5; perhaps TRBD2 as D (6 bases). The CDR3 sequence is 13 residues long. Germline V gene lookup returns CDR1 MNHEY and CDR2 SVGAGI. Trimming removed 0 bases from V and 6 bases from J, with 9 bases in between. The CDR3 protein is CASSYSGGGEQYF. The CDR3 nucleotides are TGTGCCAGCAGTTACTCGGGGGGTGGCGAGCAGTACTTC.

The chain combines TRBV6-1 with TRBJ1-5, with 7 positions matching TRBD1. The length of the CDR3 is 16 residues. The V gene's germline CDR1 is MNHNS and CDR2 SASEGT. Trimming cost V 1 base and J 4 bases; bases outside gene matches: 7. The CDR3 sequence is CASSEEHDRENQPQHF. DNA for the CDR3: TGTGCCAGCAGTGAAGAACACGACAGGGAAAATCAGCCCCAGCATTTT.